The 21 T cell receptor beta chains below come from one sample, sequenced in a study of early T cells in non-severe SARS-CoV-2 infection. TCRdb passed the 5' RACE reads through MiXCR, listing each CDR3 protein once. The data hold 65,000 to 90,000 distinct CDR3 sequences, with more than 9% observed a single time. The material sequenced was whole blood. The receptors were gathered from an adult who was a healthcare worker with PCR-confirmed SARS-CoV-2 infection or an uninfected control (not recorded which).

The rearrangement links TRBV14 to TRBJ2-3; TRBD2 is a possible D gene (5 bases). Germline assignment: CDR1 SGHDN and CDR2 FVKESK. With 3 bases removed from V and 2 bases from J, the gap between germline ends came to 12 bases. This CDR3 has 15 residues. CDR3 amino acids: CASSHTGLSTDTQYF. CDR3 in DNA: TGTGCCAGCAGCCATACCGGACTTTCCACAGATACGCAGTATTTT.

This clonotype was counted a few times. CDR3 coding DNA: TGTGCCAGCAGCATTGACAGGGTCCAAGAGACCCAGTACTTC. This gives the protein CASSIDRVQETQYF. The rearrangement joins TRBV7-2 to TRBJ2-5, with 7 positions matching TRBD1. The CDR3 consists of 14 residues. The V segment lost 5 bases and the J segment 1 base; nucleotides outside the gene matches: 4. Germline CDR1 reads SGHTA; CDR2 reads FQGNSA.

This clonotype has only a few counts. The V gene is TRBV7-2, the J gene TRBJ2-1, with TRBD2 identical over 7 bases. There are 15 residues in the CDR3. V lost 5 bases to trimming and J lost 1 base; unmatched junction nucleotides: 5. The germline V gene has CDR1 SGHTA and CDR2 FQGNSA. This chain's CDR3 is CASSPRRGSYNEQFF. The CDR3 region has the DNA TGTGCCAGCAGCCCCAGGCGGGGGTCCTACAATGAGCAGTTCTTC. The full variable domain, completed using reference TRBV7-2 and TRBJ2-1, is GAGVSQSPSNKVTEKGKDVELRCDPISGHTALYWYRQSLGQGLEFLIYFQGNSAPDKSGLPSDRFSAERTGGSVSTLTIQRTQQEDSAVYLCASSPRRGSYNEQFFGPGTRLTVL.

This clonotype was counted many times. The J gene is TRBJ1-5, the V gene TRBV2; TRBD1 matches at 7 bases. Trimming removed 5 bases from V and 4 bases from J; junction bases left unmatched: 8. The CDR3 has 15 amino acids. Germline CDR1 SNHLY, CDR2 FYNNEI. CDR3 coding DNA: TGTGCCAGCAGTAACCGTCGACAGGGTAATCAGCCCCAGCATTTT. It translates to CASSNRRQGNQPQHF.

This sequence joins TRBV5-1 and TRBJ1-2; no definite D call. V shed 0 bases and J shed 2 bases, with 8 bases lying between them. The CDR3 sequence is 14 residues long. The V gene's germline CDR1 is SGHRS and CDR2 YFSETQ. CDR3 loop: CASSLEEGNYGYTF. DNA for the CDR3: TGCGCCAGCAGCTTGGAGGAGGGCAACTATGGCTACACCTTC. Using reference TRBV5-1 and TRBJ1-2 for the parts outside the CDR3, the full variable domain is KAGVTQTPRYLIKTRGQQVTLSCSPISGHRSVSWYQQTPGQGLQFLFEYFSETQRNKGNFPGRFSGRQFSNSRSEMNVSTLELGDSALYLCASSLEEGNYGYTFGSGTRLTVV.

V and J are TRBV27 and TRBJ2-5, with D tentatively TRBD1 (6 bases). Germline V gene sequence: CDR1 MNHEY, CDR2 SMNVEV (reference sequence). This CDR3 has 16 amino acids. Trimming removed 0 bases from V and 1 base from J, with 12 bases in between. The CDR3 loop is CASSLSGTPTQETQYF. DNA of the CDR3: TGTGCCAGCAGTTTATCCGGGACACCAACCCAAGAGACCCAGTACTTC.

This chain joins TRBV7-2 and TRBJ2-5; TRBD1 agrees at 8 bases. CDR1 SGHTA and CDR2 FQGNSA come from the germline V gene. Trimming at V came to 4 bases and at J to 5 bases, leaving 12 bases not matched to a gene. CDR3 size: 16 residues. The CDR3 DNA is TGTGCCAGCAGCTCTAAAACCCGGGACAGGACGGAGACCCAGTACTTC. Protein sequence: CASSSKTRDRTETQYF.

This clonotype was observed a handful of times. The gene calls are TRBV20-1 and TRBJ1-6; D unresolved. V was pared by 5 bases and J by 7 bases, with 9 bases between. Germline loops: CDR1 DFQATT, CDR2 SNEGSKA (reference sequence). CDR3 length: 12 amino acids. The CDR3 sequence is CSAQSGNSPLHF. Here the CDR3 DNA reads TGCAGTGCTCAGAGCGGGAATTCACCCCTCCACTTT.

The genes are TRBV20-1 and TRBJ2-3, with 8 bases aligning to TRBD2. With V trimmed by 6 bases and J by 5 bases, 4 bases remained unmatched. Germline V gene sequence: CDR1 DFQATT, CDR2 SNEGSKA (reference sequence). This CDR3 comprises 12 residues. In DNA form, the CDR3 reads TGCAGTGCCCTCCTAGCGGGAGATACGCAGTATTTT. This gives the protein CSALLAGDTQYF.

This rearrangement joins TRBV27 to TRBJ1-1, with D perhaps matching TRBD1 (6 bases). The CDR3 extends over 13 amino acids. Germline V gene lookup returns CDR1 MNHEY and CDR2 SMNVEV (reference sequence). V lost 3 bases to trimming and J lost 4 bases, with 9 bases between them. CDR3 sequence: CASSFTGTTEAFF. The DNA for the CDR3 is TGTGCCAGCAGTTTCACAGGGACCACTGAAGCTTTCTTT.

A word on this clonotype: This could be a read error, since a much larger clone is one nucleotide away. The gene calls are TRBV18 and TRBJ2-1; possible D gene TRBD2, 5 bases. Trimming shortened V by 2 bases and J by 5 bases, and 13 bases separated the two germline ends. Germline CDR1 KGHSH, CDR2 LQKENI. This CDR3 is built from 15 residues. DNA of the CDR3: TGTGCCAGCTCACCAGGACCAGCCGGGGACAATGAGCAGTTCTTC. Its translation: CASSPGPAGDNEQFF.

This clonotype showed up just a few times. The chain recombines TRBV27 with TRBJ1-6; D gene unclear. Germline-derived CDR1 and CDR2 are MNHEY and SMNVEV (reference sequence). The CDR3 has 17 residues. The V gene lost 2 bases and the J gene lost 2 bases, with 13 bases spanning the gap. CDR3 DNA sequence: TGTGCCAGCAGTTTAAATCCGACGGCAGCCTATAATTCACCCCTCCACTTT. Its translation is CASSLNPTAAYNSPLHF.

This CDR3 reads CASSPGTGEETQYF. Written as DNA, the CDR3 is TGTGCCAGCTCACCCGGGACAGGGGAAGAGACCCAGTACTTC. The chain has TRBV18 and TRBJ2-5; TRBD1 matches 10 bases. Germline CDR1 is KGHSH and CDR2 is LQKENI. This CDR3 comprises 14 residues. After removal of 3 bases from V and 3 bases from J, the junction contained 1 base not matched to a gene.

This clonotype was counted many times. V usage is TRBV7-2 and J usage is TRBJ1-4, with TRBD1 matching 10 bases. J lost 8 bases, V lost 5 bases, and 5 bases had no gene match. The CDR3 has 14 residues. Germline V gives CDR1 SGHTA, CDR2 FQGNSA. The CDR3 DNA reads TGTGCCAGCAGCACCGGGACAGGGGAGGAAAAACTGTTTTTT. This translates into CASSTGTGEEKLFF.

This clonotype was recorded a few times. The chain links TRBV5-1 to TRBJ1-1; TRBD1 might be the D (5 bases). This CDR3 is built from 13 residues. Germline CDR1 reads SGHRS; CDR2 reads YFSETQ. V dropped 5 bases and J dropped 3 bases, with 11 bases sitting between them. CDR3 sequence: CASRGREDTEAFF. The CDR3 DNA sequence: TGCGCCAGCAGGGGCAGGGAGGACACTGAAGCTTTCTTT.

The V call is TRBV10-2, the J call TRBJ2-1, with 8 positions matching TRBD2. The CDR3 consists of 14 residues. Germline CDR1 and CDR2: WSHSY and SAAADI. V lost 7 bases to trimming and J lost 1 base; unmatched junction nucleotides: 3. The CDR3 sequence is CASKIAGSYNEQFF. CDR3 coding DNA: TGCGCCAGCAAAATAGCGGGGTCCTACAATGAGCAGTTCTTC.

This clonotype was counted a few times. The V and J genes are TRBV20-1 and TRBJ1-1; 8 bases match TRBD1. With V trimmed by 7 bases and J by 7 bases, 11 bases remained unmatched. The CDR3 runs to 13 residues. Germline CDR1 reads DFQATT; CDR2 reads SNEGSKA (reference sequence). The DNA of the CDR3 is TGCAGTGTCAGCTTTGGACAGGGCGTTGAAGCTTTCTTT. It translates to CSVSFGQGVEAFF.

The chain uses TRBV5-1 and TRBJ2-7, with D unclear. The CDR3 has 15 residues. The germline V and J ends were trimmed by 4 bases and 2 bases, with 16 bases remaining between them. Germline V gene data show CDR1 as SGHRS and CDR2 as YFSETQ. CDR3 nucleotide sequence: TGCGCCAGCAGCACCGGTACCGGATCCACCTACGAGCAGTACTTC. Translated: CASSTGTGSTYEQYF.

V usage is TRBV12-3 or TRBV12-4 and J usage is TRBJ2-5; either TRBD1 or TRBD2 may supply D (5 bases each). V lost 1 base and J 3 bases, leaving 9 bases between the germline ends. CDR3 length equals 14 residues. The CDR3 protein is CASSLGGLEETQYF. The DNA of the CDR3 is TGTGCCAGCAGTTTAGGGGGGTTGGAAGAGACCCAGTACTTC.

This clonotype was found a few times. V usage is TRBV5-5 and J usage is TRBJ1-2, with 7 bases matching TRBD1. The germline V gene encodes CDR1 SGHKS and CDR2 YYEKEE (reference sequence). This CDR3 spans 14 amino acids. V trimming: 2 bases; J trimming: 8 bases; junction bases outside the gene matches: 9. CDR3 sequence: CASSFQGGAEGYTF. The CDR3 DNA reads TGTGCCAGCAGCTTTCAAGGGGGCGCGGAGGGCTACACCTTC.

The genes are TRBV20-1 and TRBJ1-2; no reliable D call. This CDR3 contains 14 residues. Trimming took 0 bases from V and 7 from J, leaving 15 bases between them. Germline CDR1 reads DFQATT; CDR2 reads SNEGSKA (reference sequence). CDR3 residues: CSARDDQDFFGYTF. In nucleotides, the CDR3 is TGCAGTGCTAGAGATGACCAGGATTTCTTTGGCTACACCTTC.